This note documents a single T cell receptor beta chain sequence. The target antigen is unknown. TCRdb keeps only in-frame clones here, not all; method: immunoSEQ multiplex PCR. The sample shows 53,000 or so clones, 79% of them seen only once. Trimming took 1 base from V and 2 from J, leaving 14 bases between them. The CDR3 is 16 residues long. CDR1 is SGHTA, CDR2 FQGNSA, per germline. The data originate from a study of OX40 agonist ivuxolimab in advanced cancers. Study in general: The dose-escalation group included hepatocellular carcinoma, melanoma, renal cell carcinoma and head and neck cancer. Study outcomes and limitations: Relative to CD4+, CD8+ T cells held more expanded clones on average.

This sequence joins TRBV7-2 and TRBJ1-2, with D possibly being TRBD1 (5 bases). The sample consisted of CD4+ or CD8+ T cells sorted from blood, taken in a trial of the OX40 agonist ivuxolimab. The TCR sequence derives from an adult with an advanced solid tumor such as melanoma, head and neck, liver or kidney cancer. The CDR3 sequence: CASSLVGLGPNYGYTF. In DNA, the CDR3 is TGTGCCAGCAGCTTAGTCGGGTTGGGGCCAAACTATGGCTACACCTTC.